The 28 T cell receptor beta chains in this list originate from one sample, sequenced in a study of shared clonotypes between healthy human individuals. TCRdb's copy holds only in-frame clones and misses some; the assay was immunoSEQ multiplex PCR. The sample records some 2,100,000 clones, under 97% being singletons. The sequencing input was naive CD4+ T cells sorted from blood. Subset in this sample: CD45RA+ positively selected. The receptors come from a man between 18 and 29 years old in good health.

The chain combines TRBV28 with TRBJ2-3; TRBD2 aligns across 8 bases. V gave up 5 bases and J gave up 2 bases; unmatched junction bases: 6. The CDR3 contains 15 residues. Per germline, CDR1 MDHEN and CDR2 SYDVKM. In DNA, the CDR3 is TGTGCCAGCAGTAACGGGGGGGCGAACACAGATACGCAGTATTTT. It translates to CASSNGGANTDTQYF. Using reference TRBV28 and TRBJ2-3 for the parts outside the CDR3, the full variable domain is DVKVTQSSRYLVKRTGEKVFLECVQDMDHENMFWYRQDPGLGLRLIYFSYDVKMKEKGDIPEGYSVSREKKERFSLILESASTNQTSMYLCASSNGGANTDTQYFGPGTRLTVL.

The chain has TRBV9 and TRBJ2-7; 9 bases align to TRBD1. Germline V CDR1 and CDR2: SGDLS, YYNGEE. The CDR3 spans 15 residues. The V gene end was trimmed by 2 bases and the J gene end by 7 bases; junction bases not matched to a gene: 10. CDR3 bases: TGTGCCAGCAGCGTGGCGGGACAGGGTAGAGGGGAGCAGTACTTC. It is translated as CASSVAGQGRGEQYF.

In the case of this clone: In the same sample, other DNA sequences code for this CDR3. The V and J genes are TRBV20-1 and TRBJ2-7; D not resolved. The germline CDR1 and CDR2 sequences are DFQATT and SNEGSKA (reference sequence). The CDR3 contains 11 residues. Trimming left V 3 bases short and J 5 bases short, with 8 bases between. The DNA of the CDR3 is TGCAGTGCTAGCCTAGGAGACGAGCAGTACTTC. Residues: CSASLGDEQYF.

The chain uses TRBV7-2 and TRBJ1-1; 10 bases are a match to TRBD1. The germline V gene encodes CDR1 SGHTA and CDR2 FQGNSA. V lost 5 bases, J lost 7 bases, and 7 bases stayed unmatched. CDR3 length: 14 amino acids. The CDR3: CASSPDRGRDEAFF. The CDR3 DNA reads TGTGCCAGCAGCCCCGACAGGGGGCGAGATGAAGCTTTCTTT.

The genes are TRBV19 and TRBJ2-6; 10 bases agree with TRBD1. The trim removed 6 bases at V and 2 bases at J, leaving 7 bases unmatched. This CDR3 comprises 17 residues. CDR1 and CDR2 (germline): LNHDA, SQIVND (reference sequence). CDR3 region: CASRNRDRGAGANVLTF. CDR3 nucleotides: TGTGCCAGTAGAAACCGGGACAGGGGCGCTGGGGCCAACGTCCTGACTTTC.

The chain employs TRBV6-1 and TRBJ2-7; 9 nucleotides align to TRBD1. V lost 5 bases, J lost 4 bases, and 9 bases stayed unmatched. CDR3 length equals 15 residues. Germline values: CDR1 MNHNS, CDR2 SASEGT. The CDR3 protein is CASSTGTGPNYEQYF. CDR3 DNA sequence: TGTGCCAGCAGTACCGGGACAGGGCCCAATTACGAGCAGTACTTC.

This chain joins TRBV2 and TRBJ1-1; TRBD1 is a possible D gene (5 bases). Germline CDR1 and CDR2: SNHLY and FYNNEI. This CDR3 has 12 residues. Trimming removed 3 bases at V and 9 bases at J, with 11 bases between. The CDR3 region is CASSDNGGKAFF. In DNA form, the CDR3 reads TGTGCCAGCAGTGACAATGGGGGGAAAGCTTTCTTT.

This CDR3 is CASSLAQGNYEKLFF. Written as DNA, the CDR3 is TGCGCCAGCAGCTTGGCACAGGGAAACTATGAAAAACTGTTTTTT. The V and J genes are TRBV5-1 and TRBJ1-4; TRBD1 is a possible D gene (6 bases). Germline assignment: CDR1 SGHRS and CDR2 YFSETQ. The CDR3 has 15 residues. Trimming removed 0 bases from V and 6 bases from J, with 12 bases in between. Full variable domain (missing parts from reference TRBV5-1 and TRBJ1-4): KAGVTQTPRYLIKTRGQQVTLSCSPISGHRSVSWYQQTPGQGLQFLFEYFSETQRNKGNFPGRFSGRQFSNSRSEMNVSTLELGDSALYLCASSLAQGNYEKLFFGSGTQLSVL.

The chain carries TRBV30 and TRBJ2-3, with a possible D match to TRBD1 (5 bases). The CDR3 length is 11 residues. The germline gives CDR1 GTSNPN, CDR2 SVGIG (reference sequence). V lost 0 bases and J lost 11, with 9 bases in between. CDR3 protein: CAWSVQAEQYF. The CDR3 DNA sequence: TGTGCCTGGAGTGTACAGGCGGAGCAGTATTTT.

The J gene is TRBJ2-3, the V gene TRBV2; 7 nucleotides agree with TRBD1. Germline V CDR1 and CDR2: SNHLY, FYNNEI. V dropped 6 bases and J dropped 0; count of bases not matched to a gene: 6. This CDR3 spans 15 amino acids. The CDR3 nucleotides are TGTGCCAGCAGCCAAAGGGACAGCAGCACAGATACGCAGTATTTT. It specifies CASSQRDSSTDTQYF.

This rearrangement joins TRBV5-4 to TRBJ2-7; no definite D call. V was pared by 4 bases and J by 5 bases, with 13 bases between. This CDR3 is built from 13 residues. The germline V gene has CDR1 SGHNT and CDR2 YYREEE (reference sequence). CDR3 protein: CASSRELRDEQYF. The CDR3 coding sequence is TGTGCCAGCAGCCGAGAACTAAGGGACGAGCAGTACTTC.

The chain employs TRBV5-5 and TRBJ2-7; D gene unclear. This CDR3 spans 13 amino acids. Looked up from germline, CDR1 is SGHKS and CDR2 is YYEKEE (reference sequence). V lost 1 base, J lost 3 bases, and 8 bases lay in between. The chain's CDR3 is CASSLIEFYEQYF. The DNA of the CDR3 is TGTGCCAGCAGCTTGATCGAGTTCTACGAGCAGTACTTC. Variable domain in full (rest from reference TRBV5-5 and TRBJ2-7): DAGVTQSPTHLIKTRGQQVTLRCSPISGHKSVSWYQQVLGQGPQFIFQYYEKEERGRGNFPDRFSARQFPNYSSELNVNALLLGDSALYLCASSLIEFYEQYFGPGTRLTVT.

The CDR3 bases are TGTGCCAGCAGCTTAGCCTCCGGAAGGTACGAGCAGTACTTC. Its protein is CASSLASGRYEQYF. The chain is built from TRBV7-2 and TRBJ2-7; unclear D gene. Germline V lookup: CDR1 SGHTA, CDR2 FQGNSA. V shed 0 bases and J shed 4 bases, with 10 bases lying between them. There are 14 residues in the CDR3.

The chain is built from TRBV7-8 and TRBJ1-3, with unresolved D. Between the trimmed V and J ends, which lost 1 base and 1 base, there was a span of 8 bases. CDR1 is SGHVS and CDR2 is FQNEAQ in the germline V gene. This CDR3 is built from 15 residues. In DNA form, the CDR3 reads TGTGCCAGCAGCTTAGGAGGGATGTCTGGAAACACCATATATTTT. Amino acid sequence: CASSLGGMSGNTIYF.

CDR3 loop: CASSLDGLAGEKETQYF. CDR3 DNA sequence: TGTGCCAGCAGCTTGGATGGACTAGCGGGGGAAAAAGAGACCCAGTACTTC. This chain links TRBV5-4 with TRBJ2-5, with 13 bases that match TRBD2. The CDR3 contains 17 residues. Germline CDR1 SGHNT, CDR2 YYREEE (reference sequence). V was clipped by 0 bases and J by 3 bases; unmatched bases: 5.

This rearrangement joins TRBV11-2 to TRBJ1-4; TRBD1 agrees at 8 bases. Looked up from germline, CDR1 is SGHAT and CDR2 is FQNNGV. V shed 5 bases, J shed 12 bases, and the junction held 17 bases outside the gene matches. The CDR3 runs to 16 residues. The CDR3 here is CASSLTGTGVVQELFF. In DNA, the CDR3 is TGTGCCAGCAGCCTGACCGGGACAGGTGTCGTTCAAGAACTGTTTTTT.

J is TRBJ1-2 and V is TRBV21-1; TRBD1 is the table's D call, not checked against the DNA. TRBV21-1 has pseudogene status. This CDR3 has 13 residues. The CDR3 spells CASSKGRNYGYTF. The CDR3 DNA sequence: TGTGCCAGCAGCAAGGGCAGAAACTATGGCTACACCTTC.

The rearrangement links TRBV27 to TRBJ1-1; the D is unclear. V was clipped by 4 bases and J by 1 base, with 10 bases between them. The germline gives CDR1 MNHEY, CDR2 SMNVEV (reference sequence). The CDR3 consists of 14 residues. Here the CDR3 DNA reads TGTGCCAGCAGTTCCCTTTTGCAGAACACTGAAGCTTTCTTT. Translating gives CASSSLLQNTEAFF.

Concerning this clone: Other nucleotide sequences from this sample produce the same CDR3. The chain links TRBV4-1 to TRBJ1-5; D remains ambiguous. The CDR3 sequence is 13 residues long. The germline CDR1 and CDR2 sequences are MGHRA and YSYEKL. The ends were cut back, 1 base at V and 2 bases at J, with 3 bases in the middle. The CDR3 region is CASSQGGNQPQHF. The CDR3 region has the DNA TGCGCCAGCAGCCAAGGAGGCAATCAGCCCCAGCATTTT.

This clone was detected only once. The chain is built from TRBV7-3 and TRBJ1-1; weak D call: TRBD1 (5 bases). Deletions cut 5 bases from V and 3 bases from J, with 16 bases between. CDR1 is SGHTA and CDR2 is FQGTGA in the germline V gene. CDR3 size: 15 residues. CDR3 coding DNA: TGTGCCAGCAGCCCAAGTGGGGGAATGGACACTGAAGCTTTCTTT. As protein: CASSPSGGMDTEAFF.

The DNA for the CDR3 is TGTGCCAGCAGCTTACCCGACAGTCCTGGGGCCAACGTCCTGACTTTC. This gives the protein CASSLPDSPGANVLTF. V gene TRBV13 combines with J gene TRBJ2-6, with a weak D call TRBD1 (5 bases). Germline CDR1 reads PRHDT; CDR2 reads FYEKMQ (reference sequence). V was cut by 2 bases and J by 2 bases, with 10 bases left in between. CDR3 length equals 16 residues.

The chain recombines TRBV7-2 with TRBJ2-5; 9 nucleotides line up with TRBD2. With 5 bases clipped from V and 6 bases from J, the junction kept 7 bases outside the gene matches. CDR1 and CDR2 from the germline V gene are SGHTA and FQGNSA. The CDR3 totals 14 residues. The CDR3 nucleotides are TGTGCCAGCAGCACCGGACTAGCGTTGCAGACCCAGTACTTC. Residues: CASSTGLALQTQYF.

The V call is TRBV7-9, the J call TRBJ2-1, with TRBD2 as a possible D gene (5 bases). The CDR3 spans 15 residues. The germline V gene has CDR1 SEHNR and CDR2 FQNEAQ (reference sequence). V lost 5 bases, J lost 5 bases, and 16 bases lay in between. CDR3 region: CASSVQRDSDNEQFF. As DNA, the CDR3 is TGTGCCAGCAGCGTTCAACGGGATTCGGACAATGAGCAGTTCTTC.

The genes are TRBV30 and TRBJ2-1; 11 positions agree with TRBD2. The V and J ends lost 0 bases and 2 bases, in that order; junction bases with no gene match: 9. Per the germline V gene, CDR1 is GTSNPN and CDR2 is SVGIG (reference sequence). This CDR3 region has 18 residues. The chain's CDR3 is CAWSVRLAGGKTYNEQFF. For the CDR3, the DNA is TGTGCCTGGAGTGTAAGGCTAGCGGGGGGTAAAACCTACAATGAGCAGTTCTTC.

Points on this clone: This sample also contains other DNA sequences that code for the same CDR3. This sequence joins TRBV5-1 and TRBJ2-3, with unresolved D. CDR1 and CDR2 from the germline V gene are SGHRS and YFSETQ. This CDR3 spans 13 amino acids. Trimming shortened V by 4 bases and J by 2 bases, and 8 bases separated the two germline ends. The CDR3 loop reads CASSAPSTDTQYF. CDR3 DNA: TGCGCCAGCAGCGCGCCGTCCACAGATACGCAGTATTTT.

The chain's CDR3 is CASSESIGLAAEQYF. The CDR3 DNA is TGTGCCAGCAGTGAATCGATCGGACTAGCTGCCGAGCAGTACTTC. The chain combines TRBV6-1 with TRBJ2-7; TRBD2 aligns across 8 bases. Germline values: CDR1 MNHNS, CDR2 SASEGT. This CDR3 spans 15 amino acids. V trimming: 2 bases; J trimming: 6 bases; junction bases outside the gene matches: 9.

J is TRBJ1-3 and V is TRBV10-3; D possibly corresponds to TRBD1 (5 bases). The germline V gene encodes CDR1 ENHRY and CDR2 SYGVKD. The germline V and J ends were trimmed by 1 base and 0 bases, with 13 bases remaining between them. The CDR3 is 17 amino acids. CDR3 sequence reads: CAISEFAGDRSGNTIYF. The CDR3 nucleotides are TGTGCCATCAGTGAGTTCGCGGGGGACCGCTCTGGAAACACCATATATTTT.

For the CDR3, the DNA is TGTGCCAGCAGCCCCGTGGCAGAGAACACCGGGGAGCTGTTTTTT. Its protein product is CASSPVAENTGELFF. The chain employs TRBV7-3 and TRBJ2-2; D gene ambiguous. V was cut by 5 bases and J by 1 base, with 11 bases left in between. Germline-derived CDR1 and CDR2 are SGHTA and FQGTGA. The CDR3 consists of 15 residues.